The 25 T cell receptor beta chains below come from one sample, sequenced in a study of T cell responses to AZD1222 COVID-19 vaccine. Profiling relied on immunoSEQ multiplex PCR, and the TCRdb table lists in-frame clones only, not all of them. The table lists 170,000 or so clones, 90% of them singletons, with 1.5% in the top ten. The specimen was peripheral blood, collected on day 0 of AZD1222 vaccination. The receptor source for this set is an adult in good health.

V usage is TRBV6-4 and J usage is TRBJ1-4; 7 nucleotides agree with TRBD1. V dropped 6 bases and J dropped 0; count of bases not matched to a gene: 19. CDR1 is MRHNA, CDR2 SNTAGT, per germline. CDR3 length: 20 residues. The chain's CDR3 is CASSPIPRGQRDATNEKLFF. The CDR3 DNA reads TGTGCCAGCAGCCCTATCCCTCGGGGACAGCGAGATGCAACTAATGAAAAACTGTTTTTT.

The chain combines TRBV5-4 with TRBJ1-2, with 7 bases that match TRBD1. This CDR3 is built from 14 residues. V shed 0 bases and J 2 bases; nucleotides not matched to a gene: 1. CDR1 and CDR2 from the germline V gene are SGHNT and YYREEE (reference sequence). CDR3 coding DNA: TGTGCCAGCAGCTTGGGACAGGGAAACTATGGCTACACCTTC. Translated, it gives CASSLGQGNYGYTF.

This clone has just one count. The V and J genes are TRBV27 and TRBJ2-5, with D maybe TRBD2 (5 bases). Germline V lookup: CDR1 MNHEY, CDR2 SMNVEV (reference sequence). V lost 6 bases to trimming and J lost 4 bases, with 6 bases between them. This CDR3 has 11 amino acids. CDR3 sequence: CASSRGETQYF. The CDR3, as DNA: TGTGCCAGCAGCCGGGGAGAGACCCAGTACTTC.

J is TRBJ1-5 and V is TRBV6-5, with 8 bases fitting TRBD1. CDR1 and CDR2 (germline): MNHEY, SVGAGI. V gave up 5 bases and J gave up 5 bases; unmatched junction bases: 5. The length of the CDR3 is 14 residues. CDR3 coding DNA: TGTGCCAGCAGTCCCCCGGACAGGGATCAGCCCCAGCATTTT. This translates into CASSPPDRDQPQHF.

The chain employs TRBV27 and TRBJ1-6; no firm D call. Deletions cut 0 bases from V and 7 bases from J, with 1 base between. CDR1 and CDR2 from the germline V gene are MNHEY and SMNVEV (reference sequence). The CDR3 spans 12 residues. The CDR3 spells CASSLSNSPLHF. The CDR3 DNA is TGTGCCAGCAGTTTATCCAATTCACCCCTCCACTTT.

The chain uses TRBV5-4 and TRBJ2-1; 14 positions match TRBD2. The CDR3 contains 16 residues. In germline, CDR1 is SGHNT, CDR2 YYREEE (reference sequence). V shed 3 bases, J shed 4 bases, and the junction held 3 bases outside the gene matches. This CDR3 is CASSSGTSGGYNEQFF. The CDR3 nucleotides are TGTGCCAGCAGCTCGGGGACTAGCGGGGGTTACAATGAGCAGTTCTTC.

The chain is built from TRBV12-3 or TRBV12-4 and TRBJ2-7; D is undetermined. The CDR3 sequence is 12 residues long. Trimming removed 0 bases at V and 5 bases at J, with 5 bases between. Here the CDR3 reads CASSLAVHEQYF. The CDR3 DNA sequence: TGTGCCAGCAGTTTAGCGGTCCACGAGCAGTACTTC.

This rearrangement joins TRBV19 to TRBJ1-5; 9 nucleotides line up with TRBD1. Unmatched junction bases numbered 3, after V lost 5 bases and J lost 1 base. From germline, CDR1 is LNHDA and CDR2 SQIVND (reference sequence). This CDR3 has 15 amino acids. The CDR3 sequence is CASSGGQGSNQPQHF. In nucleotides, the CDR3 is TGTGCCAGTAGTGGGGGACAGGGAAGCAATCAGCCCCAGCATTTT. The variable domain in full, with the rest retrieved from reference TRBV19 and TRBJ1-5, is DGGITQSPKYLFRKEGQNVTLSCEQNLNHDAMYWYRQDPGQGLRLIYYSQIVNDFQKGDIAEGYSVSREKKESFPLTVTSAQKNPTAFYLCASSGGQGSNQPQHFGDGTRLSIL.

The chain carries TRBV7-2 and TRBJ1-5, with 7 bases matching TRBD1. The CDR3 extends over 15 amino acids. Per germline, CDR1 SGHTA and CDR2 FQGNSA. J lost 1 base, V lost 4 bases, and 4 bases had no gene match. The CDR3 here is CASSSDRASNQPQHF. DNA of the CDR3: TGTGCCAGCAGCTCAGACAGGGCGAGCAATCAGCCCCAGCATTTT.

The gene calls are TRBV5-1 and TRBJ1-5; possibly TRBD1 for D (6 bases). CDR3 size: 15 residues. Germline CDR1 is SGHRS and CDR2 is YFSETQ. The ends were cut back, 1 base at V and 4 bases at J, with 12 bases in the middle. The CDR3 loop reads CASSLTGGQNQPQHF. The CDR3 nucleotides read TGCGCCAGCAGCTTGACGGGGGGCCAAAATCAGCCCCAGCATTTT. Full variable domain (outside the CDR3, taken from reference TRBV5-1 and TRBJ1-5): KAGVTQTPRYLIKTRGQQVTLSCSPISGHRSVSWYQQTPGQGLQFLFEYFSETQRNKGNFPGRFSGRQFSNSRSEMNVSTLELGDSALYLCASSLTGGQNQPQHFGDGTRLSIL.

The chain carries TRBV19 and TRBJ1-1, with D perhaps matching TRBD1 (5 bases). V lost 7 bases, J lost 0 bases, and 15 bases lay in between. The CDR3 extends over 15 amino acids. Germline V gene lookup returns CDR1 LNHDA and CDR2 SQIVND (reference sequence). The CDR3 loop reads CASKWQGGMNTEAFF. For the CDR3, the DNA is TGTGCCAGTAAGTGGCAGGGCGGCATGAACACTGAAGCTTTCTTT.

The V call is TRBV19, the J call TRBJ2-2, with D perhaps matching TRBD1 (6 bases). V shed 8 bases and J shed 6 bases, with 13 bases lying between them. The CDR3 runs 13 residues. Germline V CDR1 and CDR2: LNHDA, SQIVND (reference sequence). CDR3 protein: CASATGSPGELFF. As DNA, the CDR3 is TGTGCCAGTGCAACAGGGAGTCCCGGGGAGCTGTTTTTT.

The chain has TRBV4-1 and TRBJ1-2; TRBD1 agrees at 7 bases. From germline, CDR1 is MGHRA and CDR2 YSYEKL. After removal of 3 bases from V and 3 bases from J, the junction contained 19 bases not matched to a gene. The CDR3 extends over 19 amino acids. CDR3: CASSHEPGGAAQFHYGYTF. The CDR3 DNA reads TGCGCCAGCAGCCATGAGCCAGGGGGAGCAGCCCAATTTCACTATGGCTACACCTTC.

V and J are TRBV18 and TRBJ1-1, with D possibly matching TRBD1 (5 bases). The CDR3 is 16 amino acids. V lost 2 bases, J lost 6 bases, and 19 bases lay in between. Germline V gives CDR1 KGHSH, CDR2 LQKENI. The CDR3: CASSPGFGVTGAEAFF. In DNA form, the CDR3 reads TGTGCCAGCTCACCAGGTTTTGGAGTCACGGGGGCTGAAGCTTTCTTT.

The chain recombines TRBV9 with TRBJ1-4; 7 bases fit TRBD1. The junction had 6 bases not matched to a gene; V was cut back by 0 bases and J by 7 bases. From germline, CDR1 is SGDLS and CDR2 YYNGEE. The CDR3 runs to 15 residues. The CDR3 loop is CASSVDTGESEKLFF. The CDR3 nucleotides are TGTGCCAGCAGCGTAGATACAGGGGAAAGTGAAAAACTGTTTTTT.

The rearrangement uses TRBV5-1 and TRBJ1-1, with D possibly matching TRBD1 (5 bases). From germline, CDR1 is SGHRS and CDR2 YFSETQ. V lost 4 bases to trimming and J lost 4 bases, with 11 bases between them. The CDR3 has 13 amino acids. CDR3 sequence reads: CASSGGVRTEAFF. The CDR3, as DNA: TGCGCCAGCAGCGGGGGGGTTCGCACTGAAGCTTTCTTT.

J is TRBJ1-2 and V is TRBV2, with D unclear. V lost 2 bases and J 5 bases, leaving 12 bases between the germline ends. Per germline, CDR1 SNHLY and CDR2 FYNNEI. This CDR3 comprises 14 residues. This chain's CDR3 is CASSESRTRYGYTF. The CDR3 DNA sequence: TGTGCCAGCAGTGAAAGCAGGACTAGATATGGCTACACCTTC.

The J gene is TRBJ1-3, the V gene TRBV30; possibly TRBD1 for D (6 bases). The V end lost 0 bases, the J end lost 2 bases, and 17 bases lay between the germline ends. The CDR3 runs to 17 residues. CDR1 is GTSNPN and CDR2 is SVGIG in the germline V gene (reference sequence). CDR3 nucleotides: TGTGCCTGGAGTGTAAGCCAGGGGTGGAAGGCTGGAAACACCATATATTTT. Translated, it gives CAWSVSQGWKAGNTIYF.

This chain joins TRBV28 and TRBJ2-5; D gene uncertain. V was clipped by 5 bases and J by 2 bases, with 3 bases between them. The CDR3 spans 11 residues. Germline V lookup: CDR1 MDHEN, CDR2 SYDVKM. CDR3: CASSPQETQYF. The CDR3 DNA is TGTGCCAGCAGTCCTCAAGAGACCCAGTACTTC.

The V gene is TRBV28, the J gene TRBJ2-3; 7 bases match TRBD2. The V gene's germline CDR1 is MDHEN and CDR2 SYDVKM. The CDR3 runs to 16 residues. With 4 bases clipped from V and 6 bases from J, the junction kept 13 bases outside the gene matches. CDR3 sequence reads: CASSSRLATTPDTQYF. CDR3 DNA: TGTGCCAGCAGTTCCCGACTAGCCACGACCCCTGATACGCAGTATTTT.

CDR3 DNA sequence: TGTGCCAGCAGCGGGATTCCAGGGGGAACTAATGAAAAACTGTTTTTT. It specifies CASSGIPGGTNEKLFF. The chain is built from TRBV5-5 and TRBJ1-4, with 7 bases lining up with TRBD1. The CDR3 contains 16 residues. Trimming at V came to 4 bases and at J to 1 base, leaving 7 bases not matched to a gene. Germline loops: CDR1 SGHKS, CDR2 YYEKEE (reference sequence).

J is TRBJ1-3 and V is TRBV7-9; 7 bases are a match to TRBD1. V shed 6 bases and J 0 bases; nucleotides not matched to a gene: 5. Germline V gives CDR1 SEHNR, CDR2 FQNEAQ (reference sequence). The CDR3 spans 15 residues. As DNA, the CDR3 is TGTGCCAGCAGTTCCGACAGGGACTCTGGAAACACCATATATTTT. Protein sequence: CASSSDRDSGNTIYF.

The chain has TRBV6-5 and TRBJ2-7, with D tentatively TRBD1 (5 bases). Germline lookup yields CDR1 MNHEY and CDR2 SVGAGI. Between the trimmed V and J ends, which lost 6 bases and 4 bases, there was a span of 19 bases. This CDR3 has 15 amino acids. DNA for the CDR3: TGTGCCAGCAGAACCCGAAGAAGGGGTGATTACGAGCAGTACTTC. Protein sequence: CASRTRRRGDYEQYF.

The DNA for the CDR3 is TGTGCCAGCAGCCTCGGAGACGGTGGGCAGTACTTC. The encoded protein is CASSLGDGGQYF. J is TRBJ2-7 and V is TRBV11-2; D uncertain. The germline CDR1 and CDR2 sequences are SGHAT and FQNNGV. V lost 5 bases to trimming and J lost 9 bases, with 14 bases between them. The CDR3 extends over 12 amino acids.

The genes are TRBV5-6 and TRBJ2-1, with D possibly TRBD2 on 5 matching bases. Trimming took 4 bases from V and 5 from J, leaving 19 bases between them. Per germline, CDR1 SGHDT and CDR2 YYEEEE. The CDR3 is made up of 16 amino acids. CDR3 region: CASSTFRGFRDNEQFF. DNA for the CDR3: TGTGCCAGCAGCACATTCCGGGGTTTCAGAGACAATGAGCAGTTCTTC. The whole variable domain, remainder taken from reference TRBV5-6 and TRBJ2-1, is DAGVTQSPTHLIKTRGQQVTLRCSPKSGHDTVSWYQQALGQGPQFIFQYYEEEERQRGNFPDRFSGHQFPNYSSELNVNALLLGDSALYLCASSTFRGFRDNEQFFGPGTRLTVL.